The 20 T cell receptor beta chains listed next were all sequenced from one sample in a study of cytomegalovirus exposure and HLA in healthy donors. PCR involved 60 Vbeta and 13 Jbeta primers. Data came from immunoSEQ multiplex PCR; TCRdb stores just in-frame clones and leaves some out. The data contain about 150,000 clones, 70% to 85% of them seen just once; the ten biggest clones take up around 4.8%. Sequencing input: PBMCs. These receptors originate from a man aged 18 to 29 in good health and CMV-seronegative.

The chain joins TRBV2 to TRBJ2-5, with 10 bases aligning to TRBD2. The CDR3 spans 15 residues. V shed 6 bases, J shed 4 bases, and the junction held 8 bases outside the gene matches. Germline-derived CDR1 and CDR2 are SNHLY and FYNNEI. CDR3 residues: CASRWASGSGETQYF. The CDR3 DNA sequence: TGTGCCAGCAGGTGGGCTAGCGGGAGTGGAGAGACCCAGTACTTC.

The V gene is TRBV5-6, the J gene TRBJ2-1, with a tentative D call TRBD2 (5 bases). The CDR3 runs to 15 residues. Trimming pared 1 base from V and 8 bases from J, leaving 16 bases between. Germline CDR1 and CDR2: SGHDT and YYEEEE. CDR3 DNA sequence: TGTGCCAGCAGCTTGAATCTTGGAGGTGCGGATGAGCAGTTCTTC. It codes for CASSLNLGGADEQFF.

This chain connects TRBV9 to TRBJ2-7; D is perhaps TRBD1 (5 bases). This CDR3 has 14 residues. V lost 3 bases and J lost 0, with 10 bases in between. Germline V lookup: CDR1 SGDLS, CDR2 YYNGEE. The CDR3: CASSGDRDSYEQYF. CDR3 DNA sequence: TGTGCCAGCAGCGGCGACAGAGACTCCTACGAGCAGTACTTC.

CDR3 sequence (DNA): TGCGCCAGCAGCTTGTGGTTCGGCACCGGGACAAAAGTTTACGAGCAGTACTTC. The encoded protein is CASSLWFGTGTKVYEQYF. The J gene is TRBJ2-7, the V gene TRBV5-1; TRBD1 is a possible D gene (6 bases). Germline V lookup: CDR1 SGHRS, CDR2 YFSETQ. V lost 1 base to trimming and J lost 4 bases, with 24 bases between them. The CDR3 is 18 residues long.

The genes are TRBV7-9 and TRBJ2-7; the match to TRBD2 covers 11 bases. The CDR3 contains 14 residues. V lost 3 bases, J lost 5 bases, and 3 bases stayed unmatched. CDR1 is SEHNR and CDR2 is FQNEAQ in the germline V gene (reference sequence). This chain's CDR3 is CASSFSTSGNEQYF. The CDR3 DNA reads TGTGCCAGCAGCTTTTCGACTAGCGGGAACGAGCAGTACTTC.

V gene TRBV5-6 combines with J gene TRBJ2-7, with D possibly matching TRBD1 (6 bases). Germline V gives CDR1 SGHDT, CDR2 YYEEEE. Trimming took off 0 bases at V and 0 bases at J, with 7 bases between the two ends. The CDR3 contains 14 residues. This chain's CDR3 is CASSLGGPSYEQYF. The CDR3, as DNA: TGTGCCAGCAGCTTGGGGGGGCCCTCCTACGAGCAGTACTTC.

The V call is TRBV25-1, the J call TRBJ1-6; no definite D call. In germline, CDR1 is MGHDK, CDR2 SYGVNS. The CDR3 length is 15 residues. Trimming stripped 5 bases from V and 0 bases from J, with 8 bases between. CDR3 sequence (DNA): TGTGCCAGCAGTCGAAGGAGCTCCTATAATTCACCCCTCCACTTT. Translated, it gives CASSRRSSYNSPLHF.

The chain recombines TRBV4-1 with TRBJ2-5, with unresolved D. The CDR3 totals 15 residues. The V gene lost 6 bases and the J gene lost 2 bases, with 16 bases spanning the gap. CDR1 is MGHRA and CDR2 is YSYEKL in the germline V gene. The CDR3 DNA follows: TGCGCCAGCAGGTGGGCTGCGACAAGTCAAGAGACCCAGTACTTC. It codes for CASRWAATSQETQYF.

The CDR3 spells CAISERTGRNAKNIQYF. CDR3 sequence (DNA): TGTGCCATCAGTGAAAGGACAGGGAGGAACGCCAAAAACATTCAGTACTTC. The J gene is TRBJ2-4, the V gene TRBV10-3, with 8 bases identical to TRBD1. This CDR3 is built from 17 residues. Germline values: CDR1 ENHRY, CDR2 SYGVKD. V lost 3 bases, J lost 1 base, and 8 bases stayed unmatched.

The V and J genes are TRBV6-1 and TRBJ1-3; unclear D gene. Trimming cost V 6 bases and J 5 bases, with 8 bases left between them. CDR3 size: 12 residues. Germline V gene data show CDR1 as MNHNS and CDR2 as SASEGT. CDR3 amino acids: CASRDIRNTIYF. As DNA, the CDR3 is TGTGCCAGCAGAGACATACGAAACACCATATATTTT.

This rearrangement joins TRBV5-4 to TRBJ2-3; 8 positions match TRBD1. Germline V lookup: CDR1 SGHNT, CDR2 YYREEE (reference sequence). J lost 4 bases, V lost 5 bases, and 6 bases had no gene match. The CDR3 covers 14 residues. The DNA for the CDR3 is TGTGCCAGCAGTTCAGGACAGGGCGCAGATACGCAGTATTTT. Protein: CASSSGQGADTQYF.

This sequence joins TRBV12-5 and TRBJ2-5; the match to TRBD1 covers 8 bases. The V gene end was trimmed by 6 bases and the J gene end by 4 bases; junction bases not matched to a gene: 4. The germline CDR1 and CDR2 sequences are LGHNT and FRNRAP. The length of the CDR3 is 13 residues. CDR3 region: CASGSQGAETQYF. In DNA, the CDR3 is TGTGCTAGTGGATCGCAGGGGGCAGAGACCCAGTACTTC.

This clone has only a few counts. The genes are TRBV14 and TRBJ2-3; TRBD1 matches 11 bases. The CDR3 covers 15 residues. The V and J ends lost 5 bases and 2 bases, in that order; junction bases with no gene match: 3. Per the germline V gene, CDR1 is SGHDN and CDR2 is FVKESK. The chain's CDR3 is CASSMDRGHTDTQYF. The CDR3 DNA follows: TGTGCCAGCAGCATGGACAGGGGGCACACAGATACGCAGTATTTT.

The rearrangement links TRBV19 to TRBJ1-1; D ambiguous. CDR3 size: 14 residues. The V gene's germline CDR1 is LNHDA and CDR2 SQIVND (reference sequence). V lost 2 bases and J lost 10, with 17 bases in between. CDR3: CASSISMTRSGAFF. The CDR3 DNA is TGTGCCAGTAGTATATCCATGACGAGGTCGGGAGCTTTCTTT.

V usage is TRBV6-6 and J usage is TRBJ2-7; 9 bases are a match to TRBD2. V lost 11 bases, J lost 2 bases, and 4 bases stayed unmatched. The CDR3 runs 12 residues. The germline gives CDR1 MNHNY, CDR2 SVGAGI (reference sequence). Here the CDR3 DNA reads TGTGCCGGCGGGGGGGTTCCCTACGAGCAGTACTTC. This gives the protein CAGGGVPYEQYF.

The chain employs TRBV19 and TRBJ2-5, with D maybe TRBD1 (5 bases). Between the trimmed V and J ends, which lost 8 bases and 5 bases, there was a span of 15 bases. Germline CDR1 LNHDA, CDR2 SQIVND (reference sequence). The length of the CDR3 is 13 residues. The CDR3 bases are TGTGCCAGTTGGGGCCCAAGTCACGAGACCCAGTACTTC. This encodes CASWGPSHETQYF. The entire variable domain, with the rest obtained from reference TRBV19 and TRBJ2-5, is as follows: DGGITQSPKYLFRKEGQNVTLSCEQNLNHDAMYWYRQDPGQGLRLIYYSQIVNDFQKGDIAEGYSVSREKKESFPLTVTSAQKNPTAFYLCASWGPSHETQYFGPGTRLLVL.

This chain joins TRBV15 and TRBJ1-1, with D tentatively TRBD1 (6 bases). The CDR3 length is 16 residues. The V gene's germline CDR1 is LNHNV and CDR2 YYDKDF (reference sequence). V gave up 7 bases and J gave up 5 bases, with 23 bases separating them. This chain's CDR3 is CATTSSRVGAWTEAFF. As DNA, the CDR3 is TGTGCCACCACCTCCAGTAGGGTGGGGGCTTGGACTGAAGCTTTCTTT. The variable domain in full, completed from reference TRBV15 and TRBJ1-1, reads DAMVIQNPRYQVTQFGKPVTLSCSQTLNHNVMYWYQQKSSQAPKLLFHYYDKDFNNEADTPDNFQSRRPNTSFCFLDIRSPGLGDTAMYLCATTSSRVGAWTEAFFGQGTRLTVV.

DNA for the CDR3: TGTGCCAGCAGTTTGCGCGAGAGTCAGCCCCAGCATTTT. Translating gives CASSLRESQPQHF. The rearrangement joins TRBV28 to TRBJ1-5, with unresolved D. Deletions cut 3 bases from V and 6 bases from J, with 9 bases between. The CDR3 length is 13 residues. Germline V CDR1 and CDR2: MDHEN, SYDVKM.

CDR3 DNA: TGTGCCATCAGTGAGTCTACCTTTGGACTAATCAGAAACACCGGGGAGCTGTTTTTT. Protein sequence: CAISESTFGLIRNTGELFF. The chain carries TRBV10-3 and TRBJ2-2; weak D call: TRBD2 (6 bases). V lost 0 bases and J 2 bases, leaving 19 bases between the germline ends. CDR1 and CDR2 (germline): ENHRY, SYGVKD. The CDR3 is made up of 19 amino acids.

The chain carries TRBV9 and TRBJ2-3; TRBD2 might be the D (5 bases). V was shortened by 4 bases and J by 7 bases, with 22 bases between the two germline ends. This CDR3 spans 16 amino acids. Germline assignment: CDR1 SGDLS and CDR2 YYNGEE. CDR3 nucleotide sequence: TGTGCCAGCAGCCCCCGGAAGACGGAGCGGACCCATACGCAGTATTTT. Translating it yields CASSPRKTERTHTQYF. The whole variable domain, remainder taken from reference TRBV9 and TRBJ2-3, is DSGVTQTPKHLITATGQRVTLRCSPRSGDLSVYWYQQSLDQGLQFLIQYYNGEERAKGNILERFSAQQFPDLHSELNLSSLELGDSALYFCASSPRKTERTHTQYFGPGTRLTVL.